The 23 T cell receptor beta chains presented below share a single source sample, sequenced in a study of T cell responses to AZD1222 COVID-19 vaccine. Clones were sequenced by immunoSEQ multiplex PCR, and TCRdb holds only the in-frame ones, with some missing. In the table there are roughly 160,000 clones, roughly nine tenths of which are singletons. The starting material was peripheral blood, obtained on day 0 of AZD1222 vaccination. The origin of the receptors is an adult in good health.

V usage is TRBV7-2 and J usage is TRBJ2-3, with 13 nucleotides matching TRBD2. The CDR3 runs to 16 residues. Germline V gene sequence: CDR1 SGHTA, CDR2 FQGNSA. V lost 5 bases and J lost 4; bases outside the gene matches: 6. CDR3 in DNA: TGTGCCAGCAGCACCCCGACTAGCGGGGGGCCAGATACGCAGTATTTT. This translates into CASSTPTSGGPDTQYF. The entire variable domain, with the rest obtained from reference TRBV7-2 and TRBJ2-3, is as follows: GAGVSQSPSNKVTEKGKDVELRCDPISGHTALYWYRQSLGQGLEFLIYFQGNSAPDKSGLPSDRFSAERTGGSVSTLTIQRTQQEDSAVYLCASSTPTSGGPDTQYFGPGTRLTVL.

This clone was recorded only once. V usage is TRBV30 and J usage is TRBJ2-7; TRBD2 agrees at 7 bases. Losses at the gene ends were 4 bases for V and 3 bases for J; bases not matched to a gene: 9. This CDR3 comprises 14 residues. Germline CDR1 reads GTSNPN; CDR2 reads SVGIG (reference sequence). The CDR3 is CAWTASGSLYEQYF. Here the CDR3 DNA reads TGTGCCTGGACTGCTAGCGGAAGTCTCTACGAGCAGTACTTC.

The chain carries TRBV7-9 and TRBJ1-1; D possibly corresponds to TRBD1 (5 bases). Trimming took 4 bases from V and 1 from J, leaving 7 bases between them. The CDR3 consists of 13 residues. Germline V CDR1 and CDR2: SEHNR, FQNEAQ (reference sequence). CDR3: CASSSDRNTEAFF. The CDR3 nucleotides are TGTGCCAGCAGCTCAGACAGGAACACTGAAGCTTTCTTT.

This chain connects TRBV6-6 to TRBJ2-3; D gene unclear. V was pared by 9 bases and J by 0 bases, with 7 bases between. CDR3 length: 12 amino acids. Germline CDR1 is MNHNY and CDR2 is SVGAGI (reference sequence). Here the CDR3 DNA reads TGTGCCAGTTCAGGTAGCACAGATACGCAGTATTTT. It is translated as CASSGSTDTQYF.

The V call is TRBV5-4, the J call TRBJ2-2; no firm D call. Trimming left V 0 bases short and J 2 bases short, with 8 bases between. Per germline, CDR1 SGHNT and CDR2 YYREEE (reference sequence). The CDR3 loop spans 15 amino acids. The CDR3, as DNA: TGTGCCAGCAGCTTGGACACAGCCAACACCGGGGAGCTGTTTTTT. Amino acid sequence: CASSLDTANTGELFF.

V is TRBV15 and J is TRBJ1-1; unclear D gene. CDR3 length: 15 amino acids. V gave up 4 bases and J gave up 1 base, with 13 bases separating them. Germline CDR1 and CDR2: LNHNV and YYDKDF (reference sequence). The CDR3 DNA sequence: TGTGCCACCAGCACCCGGAACCGCCCGAACACTGAAGCTTTCTTT. It encodes CATSTRNRPNTEAFF.

This chain uses TRBV21-1 with TRBJ1-2; whether TRBD1, the table's D call, matches the DNA was not checked. TRBV21-1 counts as a pseudogene. This CDR3 has 14 amino acids. The CDR3 reads CASSPGQSIYGYTF. In DNA form, the CDR3 reads TGTGCCAGCAGCCCGGGACAGAGCATCTATGGCTACACCTTC.

J is TRBJ1-2 and V is TRBV10-1, with no clear D. CDR1 and CDR2 (germline): WNHNN, SYGVQD (reference sequence). This CDR3 contains 13 residues. With 5 bases removed from V and 5 bases from J, the gap between germline ends came to 12 bases. The CDR3 spells CASSPSTLYGYTF. CDR3 bases: TGCGCCAGCAGTCCTTCGACCCTGTATGGCTACACCTTC.

V is TRBV5-1 and J is TRBJ2-7; D is ambiguous. Germline V gives CDR1 SGHRS, CDR2 YFSETQ. The CDR3 length is 15 residues. V lost 3 bases and J 0 bases, leaving 13 bases between the germline ends. In DNA, the CDR3 is TGCGCCAGCAGCTCGGCGGAGTTAAGCTCCTACGAGCAGTACTTC. Protein: CASSSAELSSYEQYF.

This clone occurred a few times. The chain couples TRBV5-1 to TRBJ1-2, with D possibly TRBD1 on 6 matching bases. Trimming cost V 4 bases and J 7 bases, with 20 bases left between them. Germline-derived CDR1 and CDR2 are SGHRS and YFSETQ. This CDR3 region has 15 residues. Here the CDR3 reads CASSRDTVRPIGYTF. The CDR3 DNA follows: TGCGCCAGCAGCAGGGACACCGTTCGGCCCATTGGCTACACCTTC.

V gene TRBV5-1 combines with J gene TRBJ1-3; D gene unclear. Germline lookup yields CDR1 SGHRS and CDR2 YFSETQ. Trimming pared 3 bases from V and 0 bases from J, leaving 7 bases between. The CDR3 runs to 14 residues. The CDR3 sequence is CASSSSFSGNTIYF. The CDR3 DNA reads as TGCGCCAGCAGCTCTAGTTTCTCTGGAAACACCATATATTTT.

The chain uses TRBV7-2 and TRBJ2-5; TRBD2 agrees at 10 bases. Trimming cost V 1 base and J 3 bases; bases outside gene matches: 2. Germline V gene sequence: CDR1 SGHTA, CDR2 FQGNSA. The CDR3 consists of 15 residues. This CDR3 reads CASSLGLAGEETQYF. CDR3 DNA sequence: TGTGCCAGCAGCTTAGGGCTAGCGGGGGAAGAGACCCAGTACTTC.

This chain joins TRBV28 and TRBJ2-1; 9 positions match TRBD2. This CDR3 has 16 amino acids. V was clipped by 1 base and J by 7 bases; unmatched bases: 8. CDR1 MDHEN and CDR2 SYDVKM come from the germline V gene. In DNA, the CDR3 is TGTGCCAGCAGTTTATTCGGCGGGGGGGCGGAGAATGAGCAGTTCTTC. It specifies CASSLFGGGAENEQFF.

The chain combines TRBV7-8 with TRBJ1-1; D perhaps matches TRBD1 (6 bases). From germline, CDR1 is SGHVS and CDR2 FQNEAQ. V gave up 5 bases and J gave up 1 base, with 20 bases separating them. The CDR3 is 17 residues long. CDR3 protein: CASSGLGARVSNTEAFF. Here the CDR3 DNA reads TGTGCCAGCAGCGGGTTGGGGGCGCGGGTCTCGAACACTGAAGCTTTCTTT.

The V and J genes are TRBV2 and TRBJ2-5; TRBD2 agrees at 14 bases. Germline V gives CDR1 SNHLY, CDR2 FYNNEI. This CDR3 is 16 amino acids long. The ends lost 6 bases at V and 4 bases at J; junction bases unmatched: 7. The CDR3, as DNA: TGTGCCAGCAGACCGACTAGCGGGAGGGCCCGAGAGACCCAGTACTTC. Translation: CASRPTSGRARETQYF.

The chain joins TRBV7-7 to TRBJ2-2; 9 positions agree with TRBD1. The ends lost 5 bases at V and 3 bases at J; junction bases unmatched: 7. CDR1 and CDR2 (germline): SSHAT, FNYEAQ (reference sequence). This CDR3 has 16 residues. CDR3 amino acids: CASSLAGQGYTGELFF. The CDR3 DNA follows: TGTGCCAGCAGCCTGGCGGGACAGGGTTACACCGGGGAGCTGTTTTTT.

CDR3 bases: TGTGCCACCCAAGGGCAGGGGGCTTCTGGAAACACCATATATTTT. Amino acids: CATQGQGASGNTIYF. The J gene is TRBJ1-3, the V gene TRBV10-3; 8 bases line up with TRBD1. V lost 10 bases, J lost 1 base, and 9 bases stayed unmatched. This CDR3 is built from 15 residues. The V gene's germline CDR1 is ENHRY and CDR2 SYGVKD.

The chain uses TRBV20-1 and TRBJ1-5; weak D call: TRBD1 (6 bases). This CDR3 comprises 14 residues. Trimming pared 3 bases from V and 8 bases from J, leaving 17 bases between. Germline values: CDR1 DFQATT, CDR2 SNEGSKA (reference sequence). The CDR3 bases are TGCAGTGCTAGTAAGGGACACCCATCGGAGCCCCAGCATTTT. Translating gives CSASKGHPSEPQHF.

This chain joins TRBV30 and TRBJ2-7, with 7 bases identical to TRBD2. The CDR3 extends over 12 amino acids. With V trimmed by 2 bases and J by 4 bases, 2 bases remained unmatched. CDR1 is GTSNPN, CDR2 SVGIG, per germline (reference sequence). CDR3 region: CAWSHGGYEQYF. The DNA for the CDR3 is TGTGCCTGGAGTCACGGGGGGTACGAGCAGTACTTC.

The V call is TRBV5-6, the J call TRBJ2-7; D perhaps matches TRBD2 (6 bases). CDR3 length equals 14 residues. Germline V lookup: CDR1 SGHDT, CDR2 YYEEEE. V was cut by 0 bases and J by 3 bases, with 10 bases left in between. CDR3 in amino acids: CASSLGLGGYEQYF. CDR3 sequence (DNA): TGTGCCAGCAGCTTGGGACTCGGGGGCTACGAGCAGTACTTC.

The rearrangement uses TRBV20-1 and TRBJ2-2; D gene unclear. CDR1 is DFQATT and CDR2 is SNEGSKA in the germline V gene (reference sequence). The CDR3 runs 10 residues. V was clipped by 6 bases and J by 8 bases, with 7 bases between them. The CDR3, as DNA: TGCAGTGCGCAGTCGGGGGAGCTGTTTTTT. It specifies CSAQSGELFF.

V gene TRBV3-1 (or the pseudogene TRBV3-2) combines with J gene TRBJ2-7, with TRBD2 matching over 11 bases. Unmatched junction bases numbered 5, after V lost 0 bases and J lost 4 bases. The CDR3 spans 16 residues. Germline V gene lookup returns CDR1 LGHDT and CDR2 YNNKEL (reference sequence). CDR3 protein: CASSQDRPSGGYEQYF. DNA of the CDR3: TGTGCCAGCAGCCAAGATAGGCCTAGCGGGGGGTACGAGCAGTACTTC.

The chain links TRBV7-9 to TRBJ2-1; 10 bases fit TRBD2. This CDR3 region has 15 residues. Trimming at V came to 1 base and at J to 6 bases, leaving 3 bases not matched to a gene. Per the germline V gene, CDR1 is SEHNR and CDR2 is FQNEAQ (reference sequence). DNA for the CDR3: TGTGCCAGCAGCTTAGTTGGGACTAGCGCCAATGAGCAGTTCTTC. This encodes CASSLVGTSANEQFF.